Described below is a single T cell receptor beta chain sequence and its context. TCRdb used MiXCR to reprocess the RT-PCR reads, holding one entry per CDR3 protein. The table shows roughly 960,000 distinct CDR3 sequences, with over 15% occurring only once. V gave up 5 bases and J gave up 7 bases, with 8 bases separating them. The CDR3 runs 10 residues. Per the germline V gene, CDR1 is DFQATT and CDR2 is SNEGSKA (reference sequence). This sample was included in a study of patients and donors after allogeneic stem cell transplantation. V and J are TRBV20-1 and TRBJ1-1; D might be TRBD1 (5 bases). The clonotype originates from a human donor who was either an allogeneic HSCT recipient or a stem cell or donor lymphocyte infusion donor (not recorded which). It is not recorded whose cells these are; they may come from a transplant donor. The sequencing input was blood, either unsorted or a sorted T cell fraction (not recorded which). CDR3 protein: CSAPQGEAFF. In nucleotides, the CDR3 is TGCAGTGCTCCCCAGGGTGAAGCTTTCTTT.